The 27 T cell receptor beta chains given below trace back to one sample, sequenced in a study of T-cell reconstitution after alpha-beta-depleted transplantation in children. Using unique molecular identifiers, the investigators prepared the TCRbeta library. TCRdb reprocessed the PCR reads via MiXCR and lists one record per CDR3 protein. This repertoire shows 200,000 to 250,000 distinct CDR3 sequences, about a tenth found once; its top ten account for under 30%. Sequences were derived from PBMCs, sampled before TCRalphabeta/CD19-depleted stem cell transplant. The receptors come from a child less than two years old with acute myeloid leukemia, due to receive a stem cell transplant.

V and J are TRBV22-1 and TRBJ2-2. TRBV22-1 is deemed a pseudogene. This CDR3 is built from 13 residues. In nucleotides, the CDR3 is TGTCCTGGCAAGTGGACGTTCTTGGGGGAGCTGTTTTTT. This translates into CPGKWTFLGELFF.

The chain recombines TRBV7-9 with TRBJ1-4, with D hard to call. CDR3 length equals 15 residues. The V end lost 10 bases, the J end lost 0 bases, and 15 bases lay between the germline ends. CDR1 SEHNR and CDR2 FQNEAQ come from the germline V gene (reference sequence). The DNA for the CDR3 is TGTGCCATCAACTTTGCCAGGCCAACTAATGAAAAACTGTTTTTT. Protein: CAINFARPTNEKLFF.

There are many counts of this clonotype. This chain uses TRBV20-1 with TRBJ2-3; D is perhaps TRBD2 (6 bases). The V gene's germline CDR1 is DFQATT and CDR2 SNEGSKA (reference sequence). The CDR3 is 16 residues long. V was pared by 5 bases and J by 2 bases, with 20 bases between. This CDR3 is CSAEGSPGLPTDTQYF. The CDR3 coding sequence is TGCAGTGCTGAAGGGTCCCCGGGACTCCCCACAGATACGCAGTATTTT.

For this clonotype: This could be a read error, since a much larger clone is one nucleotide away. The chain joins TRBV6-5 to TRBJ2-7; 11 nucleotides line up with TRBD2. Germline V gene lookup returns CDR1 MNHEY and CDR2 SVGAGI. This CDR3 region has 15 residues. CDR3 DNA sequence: TGTGCCCGCAGTTACTTCGGGACTAGCGGCAACGAGCAGTACTTC. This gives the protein CARSYFGTSGNEQYF.

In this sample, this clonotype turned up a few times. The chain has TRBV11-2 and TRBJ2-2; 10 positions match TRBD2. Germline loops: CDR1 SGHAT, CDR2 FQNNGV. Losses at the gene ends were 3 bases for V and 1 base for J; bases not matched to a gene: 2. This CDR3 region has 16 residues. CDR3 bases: TGTGCCAGCAGCTTCCGGACTAGCGGGAACACCGGGGAGCTGTTTTTT. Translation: CASSFRTSGNTGELFF.

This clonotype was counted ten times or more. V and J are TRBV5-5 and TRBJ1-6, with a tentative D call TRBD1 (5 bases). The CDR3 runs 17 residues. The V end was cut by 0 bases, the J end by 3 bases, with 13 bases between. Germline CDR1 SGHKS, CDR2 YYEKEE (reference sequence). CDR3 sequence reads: CASSLGDPWGYNSPLHF. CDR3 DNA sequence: TGTGCCAGCAGCTTGGGGGACCCCTGGGGCTATAATTCACCCCTCCACTTT.

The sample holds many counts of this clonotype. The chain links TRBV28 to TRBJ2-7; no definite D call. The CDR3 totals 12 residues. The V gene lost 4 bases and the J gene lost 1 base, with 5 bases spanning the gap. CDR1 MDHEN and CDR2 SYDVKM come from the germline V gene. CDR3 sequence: CASSYQSYEQYF. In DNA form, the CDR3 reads TGTGCCAGCAGTTATCAGTCCTACGAGCAGTACTTC.

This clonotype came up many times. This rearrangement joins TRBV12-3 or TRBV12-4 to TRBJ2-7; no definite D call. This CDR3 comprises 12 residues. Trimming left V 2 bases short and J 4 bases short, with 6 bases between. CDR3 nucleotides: TGTGCCAGCAGTTTATCGTTTTACGAGCAGTACTTC. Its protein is CASSLSFYEQYF.

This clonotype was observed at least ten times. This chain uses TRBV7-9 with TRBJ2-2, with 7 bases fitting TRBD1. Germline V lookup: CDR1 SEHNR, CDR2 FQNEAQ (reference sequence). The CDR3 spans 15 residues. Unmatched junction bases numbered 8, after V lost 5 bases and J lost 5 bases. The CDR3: CASSAGQVTTGELFF. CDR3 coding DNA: TGTGCCAGCAGCGCTGGACAGGTCACGACCGGGGAGCTGTTTTTT.

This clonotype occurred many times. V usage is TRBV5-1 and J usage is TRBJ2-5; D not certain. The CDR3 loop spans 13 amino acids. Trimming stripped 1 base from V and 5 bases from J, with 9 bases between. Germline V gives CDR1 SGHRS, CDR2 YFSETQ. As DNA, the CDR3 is TGCGCCAGCAGCTTGCACTCGTGGGAGACCCAGTACTTC. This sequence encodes CASSLHSWETQYF.

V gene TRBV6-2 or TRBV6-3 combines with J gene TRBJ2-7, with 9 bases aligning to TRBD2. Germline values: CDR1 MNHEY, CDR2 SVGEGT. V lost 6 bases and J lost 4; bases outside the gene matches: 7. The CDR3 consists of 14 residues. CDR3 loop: CASSRTSGWYEQYF. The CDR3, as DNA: TGTGCCAGCAGCCGAACTAGCGGGTGGTACGAGCAGTACTTC.

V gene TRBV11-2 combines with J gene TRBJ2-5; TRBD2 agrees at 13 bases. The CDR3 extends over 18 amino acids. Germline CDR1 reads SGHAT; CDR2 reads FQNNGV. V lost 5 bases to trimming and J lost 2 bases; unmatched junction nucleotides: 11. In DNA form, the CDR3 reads TGTGCCAGCAGCCCCACTCCGGGACTAGCGGGGAAGCAAGAGACCCAGTACTTC. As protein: CASSPTPGLAGKQETQYF.

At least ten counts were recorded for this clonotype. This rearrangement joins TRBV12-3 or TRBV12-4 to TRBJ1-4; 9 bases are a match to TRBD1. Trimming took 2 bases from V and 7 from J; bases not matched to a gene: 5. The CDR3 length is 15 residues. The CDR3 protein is CASSLWGTGSEKLFF. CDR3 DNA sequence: TGTGCCAGCAGTTTATGGGGGACAGGGAGTGAAAAACTGTTTTTT.

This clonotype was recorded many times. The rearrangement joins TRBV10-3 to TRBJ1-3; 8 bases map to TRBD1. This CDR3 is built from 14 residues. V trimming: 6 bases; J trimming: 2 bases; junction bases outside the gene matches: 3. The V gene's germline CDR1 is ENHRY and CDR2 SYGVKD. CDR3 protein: CAISPGQAGNTIYF. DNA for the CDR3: TGTGCCATCAGCCCGGGACAGGCTGGAAACACCATATATTTT.

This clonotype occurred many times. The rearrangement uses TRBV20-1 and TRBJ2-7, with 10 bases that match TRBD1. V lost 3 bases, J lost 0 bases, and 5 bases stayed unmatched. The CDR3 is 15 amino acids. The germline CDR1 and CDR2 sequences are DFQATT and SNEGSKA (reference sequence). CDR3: CSARDRTGGSYEQYF. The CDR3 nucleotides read TGCAGTGCTAGGGACCGGACAGGGGGCTCCTACGAGCAGTACTTC.

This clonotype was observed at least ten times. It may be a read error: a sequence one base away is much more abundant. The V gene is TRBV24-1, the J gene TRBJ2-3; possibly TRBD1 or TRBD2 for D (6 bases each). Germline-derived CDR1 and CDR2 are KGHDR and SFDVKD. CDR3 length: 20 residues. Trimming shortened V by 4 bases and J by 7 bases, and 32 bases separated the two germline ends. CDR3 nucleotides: TGTGCCACCAGTGACAAAGACGGGGGCTGGAGAGTGGGAGAGTGGAATACGCAGTATTTT. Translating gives CATSDKDGGWRVGEWNTQYF.

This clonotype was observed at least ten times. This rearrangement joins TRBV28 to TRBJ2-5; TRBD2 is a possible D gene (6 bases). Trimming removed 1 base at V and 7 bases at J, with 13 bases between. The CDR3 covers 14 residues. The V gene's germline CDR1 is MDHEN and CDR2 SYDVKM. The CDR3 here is CASSLFLAGGTQYF. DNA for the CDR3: TGTGCCAGCAGTTTATTTTTAGCCGGGGGGACCCAGTACTTC. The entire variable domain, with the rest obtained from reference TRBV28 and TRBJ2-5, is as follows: DVKVTQSSRYLVKRTGEKVFLECVQDMDHENMFWYRQDPGLGLRLIYFSYDVKMKEKGDIPEGYSVSREKKERFSLILESASTNQTSMYLCASSLFLAGGTQYFGPGTRLLVL.

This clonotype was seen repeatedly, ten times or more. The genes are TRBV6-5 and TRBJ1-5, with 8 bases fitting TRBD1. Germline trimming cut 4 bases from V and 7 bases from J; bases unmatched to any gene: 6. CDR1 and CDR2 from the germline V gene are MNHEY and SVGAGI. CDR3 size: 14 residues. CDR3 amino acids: CASSSTGDGQPQHF. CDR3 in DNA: TGTGCCAGCAGTTCGACAGGGGATGGGCAGCCCCAGCATTTT.

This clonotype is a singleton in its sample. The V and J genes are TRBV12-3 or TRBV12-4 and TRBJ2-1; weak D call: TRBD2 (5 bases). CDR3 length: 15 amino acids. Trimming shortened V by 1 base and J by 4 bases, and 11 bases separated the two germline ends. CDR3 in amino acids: CASSLDSDPYNEQFF. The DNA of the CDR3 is TGTGCCAGCAGTTTAGATAGCGACCCTTACAATGAGCAGTTCTTC.

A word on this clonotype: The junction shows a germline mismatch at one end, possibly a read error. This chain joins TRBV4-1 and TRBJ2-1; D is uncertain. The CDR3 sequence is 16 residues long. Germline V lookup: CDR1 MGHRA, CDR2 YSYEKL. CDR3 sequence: CPSSQDRAGTYNEQFF. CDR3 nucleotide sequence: TGCCCCAGCAGCCAAGATAGGGCAGGAACCTACAATGAGCAGTTCTTC.

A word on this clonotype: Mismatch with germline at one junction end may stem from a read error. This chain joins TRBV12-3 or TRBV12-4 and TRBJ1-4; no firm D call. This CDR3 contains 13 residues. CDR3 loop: CAGSLDISGKLFF. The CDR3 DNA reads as TGTGCCGGCAGTTTAGACATTTCGGGAAAACTGTTTTTT.

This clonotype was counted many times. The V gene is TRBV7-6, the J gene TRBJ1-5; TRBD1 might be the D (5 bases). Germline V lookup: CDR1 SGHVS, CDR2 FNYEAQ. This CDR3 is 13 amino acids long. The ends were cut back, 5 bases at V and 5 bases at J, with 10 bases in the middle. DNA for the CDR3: TGTGCCAGCAGCCCACAGGAGGATCAGCCCCAGCATTTT. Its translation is CASSPQEDQPQHF. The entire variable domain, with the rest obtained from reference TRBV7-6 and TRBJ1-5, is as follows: GAGVSQSPRYKVTKRGQDVALRCDPISGHVSLYWYRQALGQGPEFLTYFNYEAQQDKSGLPNDRFSAERPEGSISTLTIQRTEQRDSAMYRCASSPQEDQPQHFGDGTRLSIL.

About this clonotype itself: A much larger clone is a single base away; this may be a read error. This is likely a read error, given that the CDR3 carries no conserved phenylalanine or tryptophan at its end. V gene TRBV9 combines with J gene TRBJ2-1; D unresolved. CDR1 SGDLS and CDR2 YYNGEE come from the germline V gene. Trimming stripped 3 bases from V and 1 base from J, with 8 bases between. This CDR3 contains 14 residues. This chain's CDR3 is CASSAVGSYNEQFI. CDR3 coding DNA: TGTGCCAGCAGCGCGGTCGGTTCCTACAATGAGCAGTTCATC.

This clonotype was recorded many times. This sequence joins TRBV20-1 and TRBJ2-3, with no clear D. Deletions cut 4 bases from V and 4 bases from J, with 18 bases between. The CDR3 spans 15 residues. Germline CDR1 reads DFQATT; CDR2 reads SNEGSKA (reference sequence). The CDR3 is CSATNPAVRADTQYF. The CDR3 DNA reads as TGCAGTGCTACCAACCCAGCAGTAAGGGCAGATACGCAGTATTTT.

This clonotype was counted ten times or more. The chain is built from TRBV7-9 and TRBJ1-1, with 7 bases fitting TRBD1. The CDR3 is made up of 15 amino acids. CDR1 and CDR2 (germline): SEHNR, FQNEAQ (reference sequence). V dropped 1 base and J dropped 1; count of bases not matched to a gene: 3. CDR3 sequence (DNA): TGTGCCAGCAGCTTAGGGGGGGACAGGAACACTGAAGCTTTCTTT. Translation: CASSLGGDRNTEAFF.

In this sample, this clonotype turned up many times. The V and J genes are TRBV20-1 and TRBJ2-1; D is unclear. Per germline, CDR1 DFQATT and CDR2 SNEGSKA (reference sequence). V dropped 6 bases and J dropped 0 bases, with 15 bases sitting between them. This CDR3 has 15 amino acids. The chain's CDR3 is CSAKPHSLSYNEQFF. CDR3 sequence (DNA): TGCAGTGCAAAGCCCCACTCGCTCTCCTACAATGAGCAGTTCTTC.

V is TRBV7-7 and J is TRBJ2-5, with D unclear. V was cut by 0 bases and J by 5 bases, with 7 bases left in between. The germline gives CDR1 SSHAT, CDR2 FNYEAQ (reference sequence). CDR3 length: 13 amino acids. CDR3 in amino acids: CASSLALRETQYF. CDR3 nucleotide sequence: TGTGCCAGCAGCTTAGCTCTGCGGGAGACCCAGTACTTC. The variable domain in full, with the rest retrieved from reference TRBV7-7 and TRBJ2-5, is GAGVSQSPRYKVTKRGQDVTLRCDPISSHATLYWYQQALGQGPEFLTYFNYEAQPDKSGLPSDRFSAERPEGSISTLTIQRTEQRDSAMYRCASSLALRETQYFGPGTRLLVL.